The sequence of this T cell receptor (beta chain) was determined in a study of cytomegalovirus exposure and HLA in healthy donors. Study at large: From donors who were HLA-typed, an early data release held approximately 80 million unique TCRs.

Germline CDR1 is SGHDT and CDR2 is YYEEEE. Trimming cost V 0 bases and J 2 bases; bases outside gene matches: 4. This CDR3 spans 16 amino acids. Points from the study as a whole: Within the data, a cluster of highly shared sequence variants was likely a sequencing artifact.

The PCR contained 60 Vbeta and 13 Jbeta primers. Authors' data handling: Later reanalysis found 75 million to 100 million unique TCR beta chains, 10 million to 12 million of them shared. Assay used: immunoSEQ multiplex PCR; TCRdb lists only in-frame clones, some missing. V and J calls and clone size are given by that table; D and trimming were obtained from the DNA. In the table there are 130,000 or so clones, around 8.5% of which are singletons. This clone was seen a few times. Antigen specificity is unknown. Sequenced: PBMCs. The source is a man aged 40-50 years in good health and CMV-seronegative. This chain uses TRBV5-6 with TRBJ2-4; 8 bases match TRBD2. Here the CDR3 reads CASSLAGGASKNIQYF. CDR3 sequence (DNA): TGTGCCAGCAGCTTGGCCGGGGGGGCGTCCAAAAACATTCAGTACTTC.